A single sample gave rise to the 2 T cell receptor beta chains below, sequenced in a study of tumor-infiltrating lymphocytes in oesophageal squamous cell carcinoma. Each CDR3 protein is one row after TCRdb ran MiXCR on the PCR reads. The table has about 16,000 distinct CDR3 sequences, approximately 45% seen once. Sequencing was performed on normal esophageal tissue next to the tumor. The receptor set was obtained from a female donor with esophageal squamous cell carcinoma.

The chain uses TRBV27 and TRBJ1-4, with D possibly matching TRBD1 (5 bases). Trimming cost V 4 bases and J 3 bases, with 15 bases left between them. The CDR3 is made up of 16 amino acids. Germline V gene lookup returns CDR1 MNHEY and CDR2 SMNVEV (reference sequence). The CDR3 here is CASSSRGGVANEKLFF. In DNA form, the CDR3 reads TGTGCCAGCAGTTCCCGGGGGGGGGTGGCTAATGAAAAACTGTTTTTT.

This clonotype is medium-sized in the sample. J is TRBJ2-7 and V is TRBV7-9; D is unresolved. Per germline, CDR1 SEHNR and CDR2 FQNEAQ (reference sequence). Trimming took 4 bases from V and 2 from J, leaving 15 bases between them. The CDR3 extends over 15 amino acids. CDR3 protein: CASSSDLGPPYEQYF. In nucleotides, the CDR3 is TGTGCCAGCAGCTCCGATCTAGGACCCCCCTACGAGCAGTACTTC.